This is a list of T cell receptor beta chains from one sample in a study of blood T cell repertoires in COVID-19. Sequencing used immunoSEQ multiplex PCR; TCRdb keeps in-frame clones, though not all of them. The sample carries about 260,000 clones, less than 90% recorded once. Sequencing was carried out using peripheral blood. All receptors come from a woman in her 40s who had recovered from COVID-19. CDR3s leave out the opening cysteine and the closing phenylalanine or tryptophan. A D gene is named only where the DNA matches it firmly.

CDR3,D,J,V
ASSQGGHNQPQH,-,TRBJ1-5,TRBV4-1
ASSLGTGGTYEQY,TRBD1,TRBJ2-7,TRBV11-2
ASSLGTGINTEAF,TRBD1,TRBJ1-1,TRBV5-1
ASSRIEGAGELF,-,TRBJ2-2,TRBV11-3
AWRGVAGGSGGYT,TRBD1,TRBJ1-2,TRBV30
ASSFAGTNEKLF,-,TRBJ1-4,TRBV5-1
AINGAGVGYGYT,-,TRBJ1-2,TRBV10-3
ASSPRTVNTEAF,-,TRBJ1-1,TRBV13
ASSGRGRNSGANVLT,TRBD1,TRBJ2-6,TRBV9
ASSTYQSQH,-,TRBJ1-5,TRBV19
ASSQDGEYGYT,-,TRBJ1-2,TRBV5-1
ASSNRGTANTEAF,-,TRBJ1-1,TRBV5-4
ASREGQFNEKLF,TRBD1,TRBJ1-4,TRBV6-5
ASSQQGYYGYT,TRBD1,TRBJ1-2,TRBV6-5
ASGTGSNTEAF,TRBD1,TRBJ1-1,TRBV27
ASSVVRRGTEAF,-,TRBJ1-1,TRBV9
ASSLVGSYEQY,-,TRBJ2-7,TRBV5-1
AWSGPGGKGNTIY,-,TRBJ1-3,TRBV30
ASSSGAGSSTDTQY,-,TRBJ2-3,TRBV5-4
ASRLRDRGKQY,TRBD1,TRBJ2-7,TRBV7-6
ASSDSLEGASPLH,-,TRBJ1-6,TRBV2
ASSEQQGMATQY,-,TRBJ2-5,TRBV6-1
AAGGIGNQPQH,-,TRBJ1-5,TRBV19
ASSDGSGGEDTQY,TRBD2,TRBJ2-3,TRBV2
ASSLELQGYNEQF,-,TRBJ2-1,TRBV11-3
ASSLSSRGRRRSEAF,-,TRBJ1-1,TRBV28
ASSEGWSGETQPQH,-,TRBJ1-5,TRBV3-1/TRBV3-2
ASSQDRSSPLH,-,TRBJ1-6,TRBV3-1/TRBV3-2
ASSSGQGYGYT,TRBD1,TRBJ1-2,TRBV10-2
ASSIGAYNEQF,-,TRBJ2-1,TRBV19
ASRPRQGQLAYEQY,TRBD1,TRBJ2-7,TRBV2
ASSLSATNEKLF,-,TRBJ1-4,TRBV5-1
ASSETGQGTSEQY,TRBD1,TRBJ2-7,TRBV2
ASSQGSGGFDSPLH,TRBD1,TRBJ1-6,TRBV3-1/TRBV3-2
ASSQRTGVASPYGYT,TRBD1,TRBJ1-2,TRBV11-2
ASRPNKNSGNTIY,-,TRBJ1-3,TRBV12-2
AISGGGRSVTGELF,-,TRBJ2-2,TRBV10-3
ASSPGLGGNTIY,-,TRBJ1-3,TRBV2
ASSRGTGYGYT,TRBD1,TRBJ1-2,TRBV7-9
ASSPASGPGIMYGYT,-,TRBJ1-2,TRBV5-4
ASSWTSGGAGEQF,TRBD2,TRBJ2-1,TRBV6-5
ASSLRSGQGTNYGYT,TRBD1,TRBJ1-2,TRBV7-9
ASSDPRTGQSGRHSGNTIY,TRBD1,TRBJ1-3,TRBV2
ASSYTIMAGRNEQY,-,TRBJ2-7,TRBV4-2
ASSQPDRVNTEAF,TRBD1,TRBJ1-1,TRBV4-1
ASSPLNGDEQY,-,TRBJ2-7,TRBV18
ASSARQGSNTGELF,TRBD1,TRBJ2-2,TRBV9
ASSPASTDTQY,-,TRBJ2-3,TRBV18
ASSPRTETYEQY,-,TRBJ2-7,TRBV23-1
ASKQGREKLF,-,TRBJ1-4,TRBV2
ASRGTGPEKLF,TRBD1,TRBJ1-4,TRBV11-3
AWSALSRNEQY,-,TRBJ2-7,TRBV30
ASSQQVNTEAF,-,TRBJ1-1,TRBV3-1/TRBV3-2
ASSQSGQGNSPLH,TRBD1,TRBJ1-6,TRBV4-1
ASNERRGGLGNTEAF,-,TRBJ1-1,TRBV28
SASYRGNEQF,TRBD1,TRBJ2-1,TRBV20-1
ASRRGITNEKLF,-,TRBJ1-4,TRBV11-2